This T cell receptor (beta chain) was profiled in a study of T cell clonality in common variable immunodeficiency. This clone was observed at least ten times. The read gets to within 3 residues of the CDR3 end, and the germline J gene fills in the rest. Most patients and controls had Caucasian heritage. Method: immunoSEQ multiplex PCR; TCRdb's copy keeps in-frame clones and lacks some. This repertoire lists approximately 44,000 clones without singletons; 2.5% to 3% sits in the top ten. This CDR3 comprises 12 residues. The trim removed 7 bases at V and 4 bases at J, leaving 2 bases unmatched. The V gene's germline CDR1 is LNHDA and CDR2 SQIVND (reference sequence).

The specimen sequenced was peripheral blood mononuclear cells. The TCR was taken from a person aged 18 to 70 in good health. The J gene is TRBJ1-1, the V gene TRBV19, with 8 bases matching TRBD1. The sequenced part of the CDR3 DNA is TGTGCCAGTAAGGACAGGGCCACTGAA. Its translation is CASKDRATE. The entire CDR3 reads CASKDRATEAFF. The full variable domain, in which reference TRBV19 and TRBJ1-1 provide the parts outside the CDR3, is DGGITQSPKYLFRKEGQNVTLSCEQNLNHDAMYWYRQDPGQGLRLIYYSQIVNDFQKGDIAEGYSVSREKKESFPLTVTSAQKNPTAFYLCASKDRATEAFFGQGTRLTVV.